This T cell receptor beta chain was captured by sequencing in a study of blood T cell repertoires in COVID-19. The CDR3 has 14 residues. The germline V gene has CDR1 MDHEN and CDR2 SYDVKM. V lost 7 bases and J lost 7, with 17 bases in between. Clones were read by immunoSEQ multiplex PCR, and TCRdb kept only the in-frame ones, dropping some. In the table there are 100,000 to 120,000 clones, around 86% of which are singletons. This clonotype originated in a woman in her 70s with acute or convalescent COVID-19. Input material: peripheral blood. This rearrangement joins TRBV28 to TRBJ2-1, with D possibly being TRBD1 (6 bases). The CDR3 reads CASNTRQGKNEQFF. The CDR3 nucleotides are TGTGCCAGCAACACGAGGCAGGGGAAGAATGAGCAGTTCTTC.